The following is a T cell receptor beta chain sequence with its context. Its antigen is currently unknown. The CDR3 length is 14 residues. CDR1 and CDR2 from the germline V gene are SGHRS and YFSETQ. V gave up 0 bases and J gave up 6 bases, with 12 bases separating them. One entry per CDR3 protein results from TCRdb running MiXCR on the 5' RACE reads. The sample has roughly 6,600 distinct CDR3 sequences; 55% to 60% are singletons. Study-level results: The larger-cohort validation was restricted to a single TCR beta V-J rearrangement rather than whole repertoires.

The specimen sequenced was tumor-infiltrating memory CD4+ T cells sorted from the breast tumor. Subset reported: memory CD4+ T cells, CD4+CD45RO+CD25-. The source is a female donor with breast cancer. The V call is TRBV5-1, the J call TRBJ1-2; the D gene is possibly TRBD1 (6 bases). The CDR3 loop reads CASSLVARGDGYTF. CDR3 nucleotides: TGCGCCAGCAGCTTGGTGGCCAGGGGCGATGGCTACACCTTC. Full variable domain (outside the CDR3, taken from reference TRBV5-1 and TRBJ1-2): KAGVTQTPRYLIKTRGQQVTLSCSPISGHRSVSWYQQTPGQGLQFLFEYFSETQRNKGNFPGRFSGRQFSNSRSEMNVSTLELGDSALYLCASSLVARGDGYTFGSGTRLTVV.